These 22 T cell receptor beta chains were all obtained from the same sample, sequenced in a study of shared clonotypes between healthy human individuals. Method: immunoSEQ multiplex PCR; TCRdb's copy keeps in-frame clones and lacks some. Of roughly 2.5 million clones in the sample, around nine tenths were seen once. Sequencing input: naive CD4+ T cells sorted from blood. Subset reported: CD45RA+ positively selected. These receptors were obtained from a young man in good health.

Turning to this clone: Other DNA sequences within the sample encode an identical CDR3. The chain recombines TRBV7-8 with TRBJ2-7, with a possible D match to TRBD2 (6 bases). Trimming removed 5 bases at V and 1 base at J, with 9 bases between. Germline lookup yields CDR1 SGHVS and CDR2 FQNEAQ. The CDR3 covers 13 residues. The CDR3 loop is CASSPRGSYEQYF. The CDR3 DNA sequence: TGTGCCAGCAGCCCCCGGGGGTCCTACGAGCAGTACTTC.

The chain carries TRBV28 and TRBJ2-7; 7 positions agree with TRBD1. The CDR3 is 14 amino acids. V lost 7 bases, J lost 0 bases, and 6 bases stayed unmatched. CDR1 is MDHEN and CDR2 is SYDVKM in the germline V gene. CDR3 in amino acids: CASTSGGSSYEQYF. As DNA, the CDR3 is TGTGCCAGCACATCAGGGGGAAGCTCCTACGAGCAGTACTTC.

The chain links TRBV7-3 to TRBJ2-3; D possibly matches TRBD1 or TRBD2 (6 bases each). Germline CDR1 and CDR2: SGHTA and FQGTGA. The CDR3 sequence is 17 residues long. V was pared by 2 bases and J by 0 bases, with 15 bases between. DNA of the CDR3: TGTGCCAGCAGCTTAGGACTTGGAGGGGGTAGCACAGATACGCAGTATTTT. Residues: CASSLGLGGGSTDTQYF. Variable domain in full (rest from reference TRBV7-3 and TRBJ2-3): GAGVSQTPSNKVTEKGKYVELRCDPISGHTALYWYRQSLGQGPEFLIYFQGTGAADDSGLPNDRFFAVRPEGSVSTLKIQRTERGDSAVYLCASSLGLGGGSTDTQYFGPGTRLTVL.

This clone was seen just once. This sequence joins TRBV18 and TRBJ1-4; D ambiguous. The CDR3 is 13 amino acids. V lost 6 bases to trimming and J lost 8 bases, with 13 bases between them. Germline lookup yields CDR1 KGHSH and CDR2 LQKENI. The CDR3 DNA follows: TGTGCCAGCTCCCCTCGTTGGGAGGAAAAACTGTTTTTT. This encodes CASSPRWEEKLFF.

The chain couples TRBV7-2 to TRBJ2-1; perhaps TRBD2 as D (5 bases). V was shortened by 7 bases and J by 3 bases, with 13 bases between the two germline ends. The germline V gene has CDR1 SGHTA and CDR2 FQGNSA. The length of the CDR3 is 14 residues. CDR3 bases: TGTGCCAGCAACCCTAGCAGCGTCTACAATGAGCAGTTCTTC. This translates into CASNPSSVYNEQFF.

The chain is built from TRBV7-2 and TRBJ2-1, with 13 bases identical to TRBD2. CDR1 is SGHTA and CDR2 is FQGNSA in the germline V gene. After removal of 5 bases from V and 6 bases from J, the junction contained 10 bases not matched to a gene. The CDR3 covers 17 residues. The CDR3: CASSRAGLAGSGNEQFF. CDR3 in DNA: TGTGCCAGCAGCCGAGCGGGACTAGCGGGATCTGGCAATGAGCAGTTCTTC.

The chain recombines TRBV14 with TRBJ2-2; TRBD2 agrees at 8 bases. CDR1 is SGHDN, CDR2 FVKESK, per germline. CDR3 length equals 16 residues. Germline trimming cut 3 bases from V and 0 bases from J; bases unmatched to any gene: 3. The CDR3 loop reads CASSHPLAANTGELFF. CDR3 nucleotides: TGTGCCAGCAGCCACCCACTAGCGGCGAACACCGGGGAGCTGTTTTTT.

This CDR3 is CASSPLAGVYTGELFF. DNA for the CDR3: TGTGCCAGCTCACCCTTAGCGGGAGTTTACACCGGGGAGCTGTTTTTT. The gene calls are TRBV18 and TRBJ2-2; 9 bases agree with TRBD2. CDR1 is KGHSH, CDR2 LQKENI, per germline. This CDR3 spans 16 amino acids. Trimming removed 3 bases from V and 3 bases from J; junction bases left unmatched: 5.

This clone was observed once. The genes are TRBV5-6 and TRBJ2-6, with a weak D call TRBD2 (5 bases). The V end was cut by 0 bases, the J end by 0 bases, with 7 bases between. Per the germline V gene, CDR1 is SGHDT and CDR2 is YYEEEE. The CDR3 sequence is 16 residues long. The CDR3, as DNA: TGTGCCAGCAGCTTGGACGGGGTCTCTGGGGCCAACGTCCTGACTTTC. Encoded protein: CASSLDGVSGANVLTF.

The rearrangement links TRBV29-1 to TRBJ2-2; 7 bases are shared with TRBD1. Germline V gene sequence: CDR1 SQVTM, CDR2 ANQGSEA. CDR3 length equals 15 residues. V shed 4 bases, J shed 0 bases, and the junction held 5 bases outside the gene matches. The CDR3 reads CSVARDRANTGELFF. In DNA, the CDR3 is TGCAGCGTTGCCCGGGACAGAGCGAACACCGGGGAGCTGTTTTTT.

This chain joins TRBV18 and TRBJ2-7, with 7 positions matching TRBD1. V shed 0 bases, J shed 4 bases, and the junction held 6 bases outside the gene matches. The CDR3 extends over 15 amino acids. Germline CDR1 reads KGHSH; CDR2 reads LQKENI. The CDR3 DNA sequence: TGTGCCAGCTCACCACCCGGGACAGTGATGTACGAGCAGTACTTC. It is translated as CASSPPGTVMYEQYF.

The chain combines TRBV9 with TRBJ2-7, with TRBD2 identical over 7 bases. CDR1 and CDR2 (germline): SGDLS, YYNGEE. The CDR3 consists of 15 residues. With V trimmed by 1 base and J by 0 bases, 4 bases remained unmatched. Here the CDR3 reads CASSVSGVSSYEQYF. Written as DNA, the CDR3 is TGTGCCAGCAGCGTAAGCGGGGTAAGCTCCTACGAGCAGTACTTC.

V usage is TRBV10-1 and J usage is TRBJ2-5, with 10 bases matching TRBD2. V gave up 4 bases and J gave up 1 base; unmatched junction bases: 3. Germline V gene data show CDR1 as WNHNN and CDR2 as SYGVQD (reference sequence). CDR3 length: 15 amino acids. The CDR3 coding sequence is TGCGCCAGCAGTGCGGCTAGCGGGAGCCAAGAGACCCAGTACTTC. Its translation is CASSAASGSQETQYF.

V gene TRBV11-2 combines with J gene TRBJ2-1, with TRBD2 identical over 9 bases. Germline CDR1 is SGHAT and CDR2 is FQNNGV. The CDR3 spans 19 residues. The trim removed 6 bases at V and 7 bases at J, leaving 22 bases unmatched. CDR3 sequence reads: CASRTVKNLSGRPTNEQFF. The CDR3, as DNA: TGTGCCAGCAGGACCGTGAAGAACCTGAGCGGGAGGCCCACAAATGAGCAGTTCTTC.

The gene calls are TRBV19 and TRBJ2-2; D is unresolved. This CDR3 is built from 14 residues. V gave up 3 bases and J gave up 0 bases, with 5 bases separating them. The germline V gene has CDR1 LNHDA and CDR2 SQIVND (reference sequence). As DNA, the CDR3 is TGTGCCAGTAGTATCCAACCGAACACCGGGGAGCTGTTTTTT. This gives the protein CASSIQPNTGELFF.

The CDR3 sequence is CAWSVHRTGSPHGIPQPQHF. Written as DNA, the CDR3 is TGTGCCTGGAGTGTACACCGGACAGGGAGCCCTCATGGTATCCCTCAGCCCCAGCATTTT. The chain links TRBV30 to TRBJ1-5, with TRBD1 identical over 8 bases. The CDR3 spans 20 residues. V dropped 0 bases and J dropped 6; count of bases not matched to a gene: 22. Germline V gene data show CDR1 as GTSNPN and CDR2 as SVGIG (reference sequence).

The chain uses TRBV27 and TRBJ2-1; D not resolved. V was cut by 5 bases and J by 3 bases, with 11 bases left in between. The length of the CDR3 is 14 residues. CDR1 is MNHEY, CDR2 SMNVEV, per germline (reference sequence). CDR3 coding DNA: TGTGCCAGCAGTCCGTCAGGTGTCTACAATGAGCAGTTCTTC. Amino acid sequence: CASSPSGVYNEQFF.

This chain's CDR3 is CATSVQGLTENYGYTF. CDR3 nucleotides: TGTGCCACCAGCGTCCAGGGCTTGACGGAAAACTATGGCTACACCTTC. The genes are TRBV15 and TRBJ1-2; D possibly corresponds to TRBD1 (5 bases). The CDR3 is 16 residues long. Germline CDR1 is LNHNV and CDR2 is YYDKDF (reference sequence). Trimming pared 5 bases from V and 2 bases from J, leaving 18 bases between.

This sequence joins TRBV5-1 and TRBJ1-2; D might be TRBD1 (6 bases). The CDR3 sequence is 15 residues long. Trimming shortened V by 0 bases and J by 4 bases, and 13 bases separated the two germline ends. Germline lookup yields CDR1 SGHRS and CDR2 YFSETQ. Written as DNA, the CDR3 is TGCGCCAGCAGCTTGGACAGGGCGGCCCTCTATGGCTACACCTTC. This encodes CASSLDRAALYGYTF. The whole variable domain, filled in from reference TRBV5-1 and TRBJ1-2, reads KAGVTQTPRYLIKTRGQQVTLSCSPISGHRSVSWYQQTPGQGLQFLFEYFSETQRNKGNFPGRFSGRQFSNSRSEMNVSTLELGDSALYLCASSLDRAALYGYTFGSGTRLTVV.

The CDR3 DNA reads TGTGCCAGTATCCCCACCGGGGGGGCCGCCTACAATGAGCAGTTCTTC. It translates to CASIPTGGAAYNEQFF. The V call is TRBV19, the J call TRBJ2-1; 8 bases align to TRBD2. CDR3 length: 16 residues. Germline trimming cut 7 bases from V and 2 bases from J; bases unmatched to any gene: 10. CDR1 LNHDA and CDR2 SQIVND come from the germline V gene (reference sequence). The full variable domain, with the rest looked up from reference TRBV19 and TRBJ2-1, is DGGITQSPKYLFRKEGQNVTLSCEQNLNHDAMYWYRQDPGQGLRLIYYSQIVNDFQKGDIAEGYSVSREKKESFPLTVTSAQKNPTAFYLCASIPTGGAAYNEQFFGPGTRLTVL.

The sample holds one count of this clone. This chain connects TRBV10-3 to TRBJ2-7; the D gene could be TRBD1 or TRBD2 (5 bases each). This CDR3 spans 12 amino acids. CDR1 and CDR2 from the germline V gene are ENHRY and SYGVKD. V lost 7 bases and J lost 3, with 10 bases in between. CDR3 bases: TGTGCCATCATGCAGGGAGACTACGAGCAGTACTTC. Protein product: CAIMQGDYEQYF.

The genes are TRBV5-1 and TRBJ2-2; 13 bases align to TRBD2. The CDR3 is 15 amino acids. V was pared by 4 bases and J by 5 bases, with 2 bases of the junction left unmatched. Germline V gene data show CDR1 as SGHRS and CDR2 as YFSETQ. The CDR3 coding sequence is TGCGCCAGCAGCCAGGGACTAGCGGGGACCGGGGAGCTGTTTTTT. Protein sequence: CASSQGLAGTGELFF.